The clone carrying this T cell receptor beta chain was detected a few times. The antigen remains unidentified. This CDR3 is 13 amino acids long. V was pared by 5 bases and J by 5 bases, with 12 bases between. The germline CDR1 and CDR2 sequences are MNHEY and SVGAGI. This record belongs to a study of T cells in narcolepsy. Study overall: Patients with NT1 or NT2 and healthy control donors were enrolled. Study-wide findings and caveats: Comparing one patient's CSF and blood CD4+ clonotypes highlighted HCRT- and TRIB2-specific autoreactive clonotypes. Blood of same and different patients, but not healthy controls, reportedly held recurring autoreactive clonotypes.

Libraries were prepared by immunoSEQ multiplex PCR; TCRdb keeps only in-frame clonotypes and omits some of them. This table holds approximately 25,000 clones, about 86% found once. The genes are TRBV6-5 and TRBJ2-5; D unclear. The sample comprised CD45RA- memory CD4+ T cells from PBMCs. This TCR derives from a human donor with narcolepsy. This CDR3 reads CASSTFGTETQYF. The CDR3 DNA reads TGTGCCAGCAGTACCTTTGGCACGGAGACCCAGTACTTC.